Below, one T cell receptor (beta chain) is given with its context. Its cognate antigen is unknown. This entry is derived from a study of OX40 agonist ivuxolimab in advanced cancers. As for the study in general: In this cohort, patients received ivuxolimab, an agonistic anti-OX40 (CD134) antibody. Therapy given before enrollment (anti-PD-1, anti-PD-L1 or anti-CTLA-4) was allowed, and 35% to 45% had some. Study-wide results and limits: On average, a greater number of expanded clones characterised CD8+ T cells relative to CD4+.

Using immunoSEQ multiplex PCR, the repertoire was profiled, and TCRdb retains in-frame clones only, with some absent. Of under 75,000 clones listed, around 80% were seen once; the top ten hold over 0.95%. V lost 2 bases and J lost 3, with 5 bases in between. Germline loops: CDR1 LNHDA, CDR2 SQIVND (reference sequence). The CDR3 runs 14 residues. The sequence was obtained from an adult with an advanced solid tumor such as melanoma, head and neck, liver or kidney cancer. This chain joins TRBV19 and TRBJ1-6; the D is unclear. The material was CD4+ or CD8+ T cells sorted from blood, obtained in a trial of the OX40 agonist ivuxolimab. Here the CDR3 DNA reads TGTGCCAGTAGTATAACGAACTATAATTCACCCCTCCACTTT. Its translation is CASSITNYNSPLHF.